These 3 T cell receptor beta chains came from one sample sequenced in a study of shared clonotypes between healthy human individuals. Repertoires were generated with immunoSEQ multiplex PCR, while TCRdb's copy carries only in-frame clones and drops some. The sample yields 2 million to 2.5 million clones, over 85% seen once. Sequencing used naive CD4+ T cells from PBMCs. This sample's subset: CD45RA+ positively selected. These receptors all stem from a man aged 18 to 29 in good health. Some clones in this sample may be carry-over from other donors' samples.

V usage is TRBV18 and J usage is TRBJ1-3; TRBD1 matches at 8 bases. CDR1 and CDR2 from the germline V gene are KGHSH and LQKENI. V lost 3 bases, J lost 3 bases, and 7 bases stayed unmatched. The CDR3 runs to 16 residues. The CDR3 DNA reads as TGTGCCAGCTCACCTCCTTGGACAGGGAGTGGAAACACCATATATTTT. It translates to CASSPPWTGSGNTIYF.

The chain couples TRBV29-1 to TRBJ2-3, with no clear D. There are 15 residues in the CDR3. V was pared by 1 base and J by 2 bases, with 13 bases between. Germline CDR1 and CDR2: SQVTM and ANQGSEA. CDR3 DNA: TGCAGCGTTGAAGTATCCCTCAGTAACACAGATACGCAGTATTTT. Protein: CSVEVSLSNTDTQYF.

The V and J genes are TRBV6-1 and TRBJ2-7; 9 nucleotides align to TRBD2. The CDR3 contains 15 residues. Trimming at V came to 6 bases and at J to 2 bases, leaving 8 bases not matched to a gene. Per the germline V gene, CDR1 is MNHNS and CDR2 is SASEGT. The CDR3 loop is CASRATSGKAYEQYF. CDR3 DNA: TGTGCCAGCAGAGCGACTAGCGGAAAAGCCTACGAGCAGTACTTC.